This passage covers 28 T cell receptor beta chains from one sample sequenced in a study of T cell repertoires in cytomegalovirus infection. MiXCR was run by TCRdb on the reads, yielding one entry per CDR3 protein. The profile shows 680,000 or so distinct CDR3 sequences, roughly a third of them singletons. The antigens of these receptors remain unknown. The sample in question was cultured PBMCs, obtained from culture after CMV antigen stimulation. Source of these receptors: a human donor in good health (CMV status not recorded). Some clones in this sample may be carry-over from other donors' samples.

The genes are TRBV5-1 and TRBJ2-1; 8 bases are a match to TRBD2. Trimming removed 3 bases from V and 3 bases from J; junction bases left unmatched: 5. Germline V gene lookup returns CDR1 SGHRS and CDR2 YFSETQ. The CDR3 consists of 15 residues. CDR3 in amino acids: CASSYTSGYYNEQFF. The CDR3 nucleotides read TGCGCCAGCAGCTACACTAGCGGATACTACAATGAGCAGTTCTTC.

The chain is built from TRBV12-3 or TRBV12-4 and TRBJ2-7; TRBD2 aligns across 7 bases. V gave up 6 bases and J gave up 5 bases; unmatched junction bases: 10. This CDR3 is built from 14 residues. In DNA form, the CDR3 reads TGTGCCAGCAGCATTGGGGGGGGTCGGGACGAGCAGTACTTC. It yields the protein CASSIGGGRDEQYF.

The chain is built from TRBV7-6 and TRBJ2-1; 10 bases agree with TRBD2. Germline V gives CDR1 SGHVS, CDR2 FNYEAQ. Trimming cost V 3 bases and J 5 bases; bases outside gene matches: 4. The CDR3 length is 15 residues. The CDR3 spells CASSFWSGRDNEQFF. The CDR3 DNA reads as TGTGCCAGCAGCTTTTGGAGCGGGAGGGACAATGAGCAGTTCTTC.

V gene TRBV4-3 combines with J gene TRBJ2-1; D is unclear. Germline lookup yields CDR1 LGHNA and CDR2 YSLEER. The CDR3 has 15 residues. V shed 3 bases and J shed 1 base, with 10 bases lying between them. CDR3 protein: CASSHAWISYNEQFF. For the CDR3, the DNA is TGCGCCAGCAGCCACGCTTGGATATCCTACAATGAGCAGTTCTTC.

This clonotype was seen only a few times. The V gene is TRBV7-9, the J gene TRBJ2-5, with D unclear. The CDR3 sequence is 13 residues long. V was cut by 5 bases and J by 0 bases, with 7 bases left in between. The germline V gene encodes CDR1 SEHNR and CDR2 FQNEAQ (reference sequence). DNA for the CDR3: TGTGCCAGCAGCGCAACAAACCAAGAGACCCAGTACTTC. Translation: CASSATNQETQYF.

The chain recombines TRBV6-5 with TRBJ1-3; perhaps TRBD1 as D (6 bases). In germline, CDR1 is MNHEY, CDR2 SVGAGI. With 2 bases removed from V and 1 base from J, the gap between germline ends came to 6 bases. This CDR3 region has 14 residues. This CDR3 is CASSYDRSGNTIYF. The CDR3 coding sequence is TGTGCCAGCAGTTACGACAGGTCTGGAAACACCATATATTTT.

CDR3 loop: CSARPGTGNTGELFF. The CDR3 DNA follows: TGCAGTGCTAGACCTGGGACAGGGAACACCGGGGAGCTGTTTTTT. This sequence joins TRBV20-1 and TRBJ2-2; 8 bases align to TRBD1. The V gene's germline CDR1 is DFQATT and CDR2 SNEGSKA (reference sequence). The CDR3 consists of 15 residues. Losses at the gene ends were 2 bases for V and 1 base for J; bases not matched to a gene: 3.

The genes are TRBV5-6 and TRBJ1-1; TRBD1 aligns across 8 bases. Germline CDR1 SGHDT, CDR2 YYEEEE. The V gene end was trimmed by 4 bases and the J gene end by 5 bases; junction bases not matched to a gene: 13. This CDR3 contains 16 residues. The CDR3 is CASSPGRRQGRTEAFF. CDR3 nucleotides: TGTGCCAGCAGCCCGGGGCGTCGACAGGGGAGGACTGAAGCTTTCTTT.

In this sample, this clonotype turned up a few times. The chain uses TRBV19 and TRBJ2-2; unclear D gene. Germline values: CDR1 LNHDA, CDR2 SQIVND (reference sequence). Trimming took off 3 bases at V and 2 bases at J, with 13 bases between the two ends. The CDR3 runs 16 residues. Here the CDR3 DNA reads TGTGCCAGTAGTATTTTTGTAACCTTCAACACCGGGGAGCTGTTTTTT. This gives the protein CASSIFVTFNTGELFF.

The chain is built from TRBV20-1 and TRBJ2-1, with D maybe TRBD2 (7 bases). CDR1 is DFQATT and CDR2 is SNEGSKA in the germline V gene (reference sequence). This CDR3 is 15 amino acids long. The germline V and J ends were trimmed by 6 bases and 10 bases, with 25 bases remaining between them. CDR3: CSASQGGGGIREQFF. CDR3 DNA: TGCAGTGCATCACAAGGGGGGGGCGGGATCAGGGAGCAGTTCTTC.

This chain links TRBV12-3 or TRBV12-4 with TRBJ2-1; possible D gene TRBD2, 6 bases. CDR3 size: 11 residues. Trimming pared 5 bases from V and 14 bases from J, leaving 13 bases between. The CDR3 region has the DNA TGTGCCAGCAGTGGGGACTTCAGGGAGTTCTTC. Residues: CASSGDFREFF.

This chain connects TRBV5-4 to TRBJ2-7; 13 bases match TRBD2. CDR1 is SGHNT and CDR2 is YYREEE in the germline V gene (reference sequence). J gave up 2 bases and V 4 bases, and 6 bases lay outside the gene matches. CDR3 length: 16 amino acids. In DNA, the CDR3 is TGTGCCAGCAGCCCGGGACTAGCGGGGACGACCTACGAGCAGTACTTC. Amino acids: CASSPGLAGTTYEQYF.

This CDR3 reads CASSQDTVQVNSPLHF. The CDR3 DNA reads as TGCGCCAGCAGCCAAGATACGGTGCAGGTTAATTCACCCCTCCACTTT. This chain uses TRBV4-1 with TRBJ1-6; D uncertain. This CDR3 is 16 amino acids long. With 0 bases removed from V and 6 bases from J, the gap between germline ends came to 12 bases. The germline V gene has CDR1 MGHRA and CDR2 YSYEKL.

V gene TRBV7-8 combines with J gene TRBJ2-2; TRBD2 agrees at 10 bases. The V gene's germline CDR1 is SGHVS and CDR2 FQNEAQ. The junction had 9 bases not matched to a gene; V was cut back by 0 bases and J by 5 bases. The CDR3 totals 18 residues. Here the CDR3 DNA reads TGTGCCAGCAGCTTAGCACATCTAGCGGGGGCTGTTACCGGGGAGCTGTTTTTT. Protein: CASSLAHLAGAVTGELFF.

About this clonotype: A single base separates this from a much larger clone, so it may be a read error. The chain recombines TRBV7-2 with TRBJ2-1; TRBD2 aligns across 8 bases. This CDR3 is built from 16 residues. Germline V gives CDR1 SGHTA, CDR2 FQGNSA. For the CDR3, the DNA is TGTGCCAGCAGCTCATGGTATGGCGGGGGGAACAATAAGCAGTTCTTC. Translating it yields CASSSWYGGGNNKQFF.

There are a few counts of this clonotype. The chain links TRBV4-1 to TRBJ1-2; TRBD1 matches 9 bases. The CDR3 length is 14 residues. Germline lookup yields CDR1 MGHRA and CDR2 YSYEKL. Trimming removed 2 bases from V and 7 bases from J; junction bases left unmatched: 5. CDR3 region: CASSQPGQGPGYTF. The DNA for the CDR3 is TGCGCCAGCAGCCAACCGGGACAGGGTCCTGGCTACACCTTC.

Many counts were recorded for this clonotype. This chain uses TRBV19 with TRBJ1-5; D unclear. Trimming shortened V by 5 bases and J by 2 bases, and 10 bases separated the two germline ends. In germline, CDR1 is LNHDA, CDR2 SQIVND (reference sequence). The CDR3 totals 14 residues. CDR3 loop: CASSAHWGNQPQHF. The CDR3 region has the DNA TGTGCCAGTAGTGCCCATTGGGGCAATCAGCCCCAGCATTTT.

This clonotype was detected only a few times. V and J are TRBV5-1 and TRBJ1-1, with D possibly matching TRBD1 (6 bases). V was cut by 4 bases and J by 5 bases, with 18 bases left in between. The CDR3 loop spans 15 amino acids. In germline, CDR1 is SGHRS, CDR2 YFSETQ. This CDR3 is CASSTDRSGGTEAFF. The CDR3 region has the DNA TGCGCCAGCAGCACCGACAGGTCCGGGGGGACTGAAGCTTTCTTT. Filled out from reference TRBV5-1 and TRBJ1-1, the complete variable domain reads KAGVTQTPRYLIKTRGQQVTLSCSPISGHRSVSWYQQTPGQGLQFLFEYFSETQRNKGNFPGRFSGRQFSNSRSEMNVSTLELGDSALYLCASSTDRSGGTEAFFGQGTRLTVV.

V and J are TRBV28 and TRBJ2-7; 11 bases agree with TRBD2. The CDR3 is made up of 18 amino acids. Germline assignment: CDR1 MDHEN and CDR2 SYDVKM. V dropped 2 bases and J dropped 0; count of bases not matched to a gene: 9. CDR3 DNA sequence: TGTGCCAGCAGTTTAGTCCCAGGGACTAGCGGCCTCTCCTACGAGCAGTACTTC. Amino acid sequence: CASSLVPGTSGLSYEQYF.

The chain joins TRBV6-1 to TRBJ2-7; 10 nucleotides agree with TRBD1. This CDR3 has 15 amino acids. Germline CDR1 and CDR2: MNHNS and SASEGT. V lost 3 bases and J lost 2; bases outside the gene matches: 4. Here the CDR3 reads CASSDGQGVPYEQYF. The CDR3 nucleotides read TGTGCCAGCAGTGATGGACAGGGGGTTCCCTACGAGCAGTACTTC.

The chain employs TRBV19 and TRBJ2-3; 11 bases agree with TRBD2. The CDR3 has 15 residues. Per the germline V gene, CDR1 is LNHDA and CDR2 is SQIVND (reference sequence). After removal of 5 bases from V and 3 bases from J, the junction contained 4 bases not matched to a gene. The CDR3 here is CASSRLAGRTDTQYF. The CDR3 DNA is TGTGCCAGTAGTCGACTAGCGGGAAGAACAGATACGCAGTATTTT.

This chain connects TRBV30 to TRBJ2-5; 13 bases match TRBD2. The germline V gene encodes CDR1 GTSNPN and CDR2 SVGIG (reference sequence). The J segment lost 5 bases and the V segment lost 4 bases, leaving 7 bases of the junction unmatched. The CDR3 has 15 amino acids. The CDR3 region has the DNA TGTGCCTGGACCAGACGGACTAGCGGGAGTGAGACCCAGTACTTC. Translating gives CAWTRRTSGSETQYF.

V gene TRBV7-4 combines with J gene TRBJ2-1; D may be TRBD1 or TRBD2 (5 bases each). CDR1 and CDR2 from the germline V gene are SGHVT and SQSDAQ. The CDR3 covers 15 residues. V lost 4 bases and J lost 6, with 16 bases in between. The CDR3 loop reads CASSSLSGSRNEQFF. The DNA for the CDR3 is TGTGCCAGCAGCTCCCTGTCAGGGAGTCGCAATGAGCAGTTCTTC.

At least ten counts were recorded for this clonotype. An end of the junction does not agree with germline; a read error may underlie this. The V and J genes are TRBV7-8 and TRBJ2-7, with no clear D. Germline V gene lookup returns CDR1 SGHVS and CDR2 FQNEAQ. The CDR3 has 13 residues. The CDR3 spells CASSPLPSDEQYF. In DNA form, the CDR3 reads TGTGCCAGCAGCCCTCTCCCCTCCGACGAGCAGTACTTC.

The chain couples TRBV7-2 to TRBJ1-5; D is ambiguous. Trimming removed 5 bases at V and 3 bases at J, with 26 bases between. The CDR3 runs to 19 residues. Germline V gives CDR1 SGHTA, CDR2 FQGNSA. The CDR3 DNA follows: TGTGCCAGCAGCCCTAGCCGGCTGGCAGCCTTCCAACACAATCAGCCCCAGCATTTT. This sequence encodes CASSPSRLAAFQHNQPQHF.

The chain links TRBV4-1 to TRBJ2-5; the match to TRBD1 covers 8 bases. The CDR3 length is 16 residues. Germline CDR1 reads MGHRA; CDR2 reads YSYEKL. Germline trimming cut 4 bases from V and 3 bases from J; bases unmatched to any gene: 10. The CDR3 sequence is CASSRTGGAAEETQYF. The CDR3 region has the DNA TGCGCCAGCAGCCGTACAGGGGGAGCGGCGGAAGAGACCCAGTACTTC.

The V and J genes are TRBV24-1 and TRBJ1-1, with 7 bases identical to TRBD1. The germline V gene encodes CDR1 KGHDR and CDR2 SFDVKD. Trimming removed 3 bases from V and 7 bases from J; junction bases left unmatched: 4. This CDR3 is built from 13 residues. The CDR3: CATSDEGQREAFF. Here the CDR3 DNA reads TGTGCCACCAGTGATGAGGGACAGCGTGAAGCTTTCTTT.

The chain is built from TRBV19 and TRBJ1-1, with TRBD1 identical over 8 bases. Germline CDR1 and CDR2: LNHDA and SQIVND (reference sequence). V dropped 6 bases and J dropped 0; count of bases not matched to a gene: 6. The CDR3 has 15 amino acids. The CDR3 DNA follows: TGTGCCAGTAGCCTACAGGGGGGTATGAACACTGAAGCTTTCTTT. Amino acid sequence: CASSLQGGMNTEAFF. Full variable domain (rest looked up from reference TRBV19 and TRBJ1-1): DGGITQSPKYLFRKEGQNVTLSCEQNLNHDAMYWYRQDPGQGLRLIYYSQIVNDFQKGDIAEGYSVSREKKESFPLTVTSAQKNPTAFYLCASSLQGGMNTEAFFGQGTRLTVV.